This TCR beta chain was retrieved from a study of T-cell reconstitution after alpha-beta-depleted transplantation in children. During its preparation, the TCRbeta library received unique molecular identifiers. Each CDR3 protein is one row after TCRdb ran MiXCR on the PCR reads. The table lists hundreds of thousands of distinct CDR3 sequences, approximately 32% of them singletons. The ends lost 5 bases at V and 7 bases at J; junction bases unmatched: 5. CDR1 is MGHRA and CDR2 is YSYEKL in the germline V gene. The CDR3 length is 15 residues. The sequence was obtained from a human donor who donated a stem cell graft to a child with aplastic anemia. The rearrangement joins TRBV4-1 to TRBJ2-2; 12 bases line up with TRBD1. The sample was PBMCs from the stem cell graft donor, taken from the stem cell graft. The CDR3 loop is CASSWDRGRGGELFF. The CDR3 bases are TGCGCCAGCAGCTGGGACAGGGGGCGGGGCGGGGAGCTGTTTTTT.